Each of the 14 T cell receptor beta chains below was sequenced from the same sample in a study of T-cell reconstitution after alpha-beta-depleted transplantation in children. TCRbeta library preparation incorporated unique molecular identifiers. TCRdb itself ran the PCR reads through MiXCR, one entry per CDR3 protein. The sample gives about 610,000 distinct CDR3 sequences, over 25% of which show up once; approximately 33% is in the top ten. The sequenced sample was PBMCs, obtained before TCRalphabeta/CD19-depleted stem cell transplant. The source is a boy younger than two with Wiskott-Aldrich syndrome, due to receive a stem cell transplant.

V gene TRBV11-2 combines with J gene TRBJ2-7, with 7 bases lining up with TRBD2. The CDR3 contains 15 residues. Per the germline V gene, CDR1 is SGHAT and CDR2 is FQNNGV. Germline trimming cut 4 bases from V and 4 bases from J; bases unmatched to any gene: 10. The CDR3 nucleotides are TGTGCCAGCAGCTCCACGACGGGAGGACTTTACGAGCAGTACTTC. Protein: CASSSTTGGLYEQYF.

The rearrangement uses TRBV15 and TRBJ2-5; D gene unclear. The CDR3 is 14 amino acids. Germline CDR1 is LNHNV and CDR2 is YYDKDF (reference sequence). V was pared by 1 base and J by 1 base, with 7 bases between. The CDR3 nucleotides read TGTGCCACCAGCAGAGGACGGACCCAAGAGACCCAGTACTTC. Translating gives CATSRGRTQETQYF.

This clonotype was found a few times. The chain has TRBV12-3 or TRBV12-4 and TRBJ1-4, with 10 bases fitting TRBD1. Unmatched junction bases numbered 5, after V lost 5 bases and J lost 8 bases. The CDR3 contains 14 residues. Here the CDR3 reads CASSRTGGREKLFF. The CDR3 nucleotides are TGTGCCAGCAGTCGGACAGGGGGAAGAGAAAAACTGTTTTTT.

The J gene is TRBJ2-1, the V gene TRBV15, with unresolved D. V was pared by 0 bases and J by 15 bases, with 15 bases between. From germline, CDR1 is LNHNV and CDR2 YYDKDF (reference sequence). The CDR3 runs 13 residues. The DNA for the CDR3 is TGTGCCACCAGCAGAGATCGTCTCAACAAAAGGTTCTTC. Amino acids: CATSRDRLNKRFF.

The sample holds a few counts of this clonotype. This chain links TRBV3-1 with TRBJ2-3, with a tentative D call TRBD2 (5 bases). Germline lookup yields CDR1 LGHDT and CDR2 YNNKEL (reference sequence). The CDR3 runs 16 residues. Trimming removed 4 bases from V and 1 base from J, with 15 bases in between. CDR3 sequence (DNA): TGTGCCAGCAGCCGCTTCGGAGGTTTTGGCACAGATACGCAGTATTTT. It specifies CASSRFGGFGTDTQYF.

This clonotype has just a few counts. V is TRBV5-1 and J is TRBJ2-3; D is undetermined. Looked up from germline, CDR1 is SGHRS and CDR2 is YFSETQ. This CDR3 has 16 amino acids. The germline V and J ends were trimmed by 0 bases and 4 bases, with 15 bases remaining between them. The CDR3 loop reads CASSLGASDSADTQYF. The CDR3 DNA is TGCGCCAGCAGCTTGGGGGCTAGTGACTCGGCAGATACGCAGTATTTT.

There are a few counts of this clonotype. The genes are TRBV5-1 and TRBJ1-2; D remains unclear. Looked up from germline, CDR1 is SGHRS and CDR2 is YFSETQ. Trimming took 4 bases from V and 5 from J, leaving 12 bases between them. The CDR3 consists of 13 residues. The CDR3 sequence is CASSVNSFYGYTF. The CDR3 DNA sequence: TGCGCCAGCAGCGTCAACAGCTTTTATGGCTACACCTTC.

This CDR3 reads CSVGPKIITDTQYF. The CDR3 DNA is TGCAGCGTTGGCCCCAAAATTATCACAGATACGCAGTATTTT. The chain has TRBV29-1 and TRBJ2-3; D gene ambiguous. V was trimmed by 4 bases and J by 2 bases, leaving 13 bases between them. The CDR3 runs 14 residues. The V gene's germline CDR1 is SQVTM and CDR2 ANQGSEA.

In its sample, this clonotype was seen a few times. The chain is built from TRBV7-8 and TRBJ2-7; D ambiguous. Trimming pared 0 bases from V and 1 base from J, leaving 7 bases between. Per the germline V gene, CDR1 is SGHVS and CDR2 is FQNEAQ. The CDR3 spans 14 residues. The CDR3 spells CASSLARRSYEQYF. The CDR3 nucleotides are TGTGCCAGCAGCTTAGCGCGCAGATCCTACGAGCAGTACTTC.

Only a few counts were recorded for this clonotype. The CDR3 loop reads CASSPLRASGFYNEQFF. The CDR3, as DNA: TGCGCCAGCAGCCCACTCCGGGCTAGCGGATTCTACAATGAGCAGTTCTTC. The J gene is TRBJ2-1, the V gene TRBV5-1, with 7 bases identical to TRBD2. The V gene end was trimmed by 4 bases and the J gene end by 3 bases; junction bases not matched to a gene: 13. The length of the CDR3 is 17 residues. Germline V lookup: CDR1 SGHRS, CDR2 YFSETQ.

The V call is TRBV28, the J call TRBJ1-5; no definite D call. This CDR3 has 15 amino acids. Germline CDR1 and CDR2: MDHEN and SYDVKM. V shed 5 bases and J shed 6 bases, with 17 bases lying between them. The CDR3 DNA follows: TGTGCCAGCAGTCTTCGTACGGGCGCGGCTCAGCCCCAGCATTTT. It is translated as CASSLRTGAAQPQHF.

This clonotype has a count of ten or more. The chain links TRBV5-1 to TRBJ2-3; 7 bases are shared with TRBD1. The CDR3 totals 14 residues. CDR1 and CDR2 from the germline V gene are SGHRS and YFSETQ. J lost 4 bases, V lost 0 bases, and 2 bases had no gene match. CDR3: CASSLGGGADTQYF. CDR3 DNA sequence: TGCGCCAGCAGCTTGGGAGGGGGCGCAGATACGCAGTATTTT.

The chain uses TRBV10-3 and TRBJ2-6; TRBD2 aligns across 8 bases. Germline-derived CDR1 and CDR2 are ENHRY and SYGVKD. The junction had 8 bases not matched to a gene; V was cut back by 10 bases and J by 0 bases. This CDR3 comprises 16 residues. Here the CDR3 DNA reads TGTGCCACCGGGACTAGTCTTAGCTCTGGGGCCAACGTCCTGACTTTC. Translated: CATGTSLSSGANVLTF.

The chain uses TRBV27 and TRBJ1-5; TRBD1 is a possible D gene (5 bases). The germline V gene encodes CDR1 MNHEY and CDR2 SMNVEV (reference sequence). V lost 5 bases, J lost 0 bases, and 14 bases lay in between. This CDR3 spans 16 amino acids. The CDR3 loop is CASSPYDSHSNQPQHF. The CDR3 DNA reads as TGTGCCAGCAGTCCCTACGACAGTCATAGCAATCAGCCCCAGCATTTT.